The 28 T cell receptor beta chains listed next were all sequenced from one sample in a study of cytomegalovirus exposure and HLA in healthy donors. This PCR relied on a set of 60 Vbeta primers and 13 Jbeta primers. Sequencing was performed with immunoSEQ multiplex PCR; in TCRdb, only in-frame clones are kept and a portion is missing. This table holds around 160,000 clones, about four fifths found once. The sample consisted of PBMCs. The receptor set was obtained from a male donor in good health and CMV-seropositive.

The V and J genes are TRBV7-9 and TRBJ2-4; D may be TRBD2 (7 bases). The length of the CDR3 is 19 residues. V lost 6 bases and J lost 0, with 24 bases in between. In germline, CDR1 is SEHNR, CDR2 FQNEAQ (reference sequence). The CDR3 nucleotides are TGTGCCAGCAGAAAGACGGGGGGCGACACGGCTCTAGCCAAAAACATTCAGTACTTC. Its protein is CASRKTGGDTALAKNIQYF.

This clone was detected only a few times. The CDR3 loop reads CASSQGGTSDTQYF. The CDR3 nucleotides read TGCGCCAGCAGCCAAGGGGGGACTTCAGATACGCAGTATTTT. The chain is built from TRBV4-3 and TRBJ2-3; D perhaps matches TRBD2 (6 bases). The CDR3 loop spans 14 amino acids. Trimming left V 1 base short and J 4 bases short, with 9 bases between. Germline values: CDR1 LGHNA, CDR2 YSLEER.

The chain is built from TRBV18 and TRBJ1-4; 8 bases agree with TRBD1. J lost 1 base, V lost 2 bases, and 3 bases had no gene match. Germline V lookup: CDR1 KGHSH, CDR2 LQKENI. The CDR3 has 16 residues. CDR3 amino acids: CASSPGTGGTNEKLFF. As DNA, the CDR3 is TGTGCCAGCTCACCAGGCACAGGGGGAACTAATGAAAAACTGTTTTTT.

The V gene is TRBV4-2, the J gene TRBJ2-4; perhaps TRBD1 as D (7 bases). In germline, CDR1 is LGHNA, CDR2 YNFKEQ. Trimming took off 4 bases at V and 0 bases at J, with 13 bases between the two ends. This CDR3 contains 16 residues. CDR3 sequence reads: CASSRAGQQAKNIQYF. The CDR3 nucleotides are TGTGCCAGCAGCCGGGCGGGACAGCAAGCCAAAAACATTCAGTACTTC.

The chain recombines TRBV9 with TRBJ1-2; D is perhaps TRBD1 (6 bases). CDR3 length: 17 residues. V lost 3 bases and J lost 1, with 19 bases in between. The germline gives CDR1 SGDLS, CDR2 YYNGEE. This CDR3 is CASSAALQGPLNYGYTF. In DNA form, the CDR3 reads TGTGCCAGCAGCGCAGCCCTACAGGGCCCACTTAACTATGGCTACACCTTC.

CDR3 nucleotides: TGTGCCAGCAATGACCCCGGGTGGGTCCGGGAAAAACTGTTTTTT. This codes for CASNDPGWVREKLFF. This chain links TRBV6-1 with TRBJ1-4; D ambiguous. Germline V CDR1 and CDR2: MNHNS, SASEGT. This CDR3 has 15 amino acids. Trimming cost V 7 bases and J 8 bases, with 20 bases left between them.

Written as DNA, the CDR3 is TGCGCCAGCAGCCTTTCCCTCCCAGGCACCCCTAACAATGAGCAGTTCTTC. Amino acid sequence: CASSLSLPGTPNNEQFF. The chain combines TRBV4-1 with TRBJ2-1; D is unresolved. The CDR3 is made up of 17 amino acids. In germline, CDR1 is MGHRA, CDR2 YSYEKL. V was trimmed by 4 bases and J by 5 bases, leaving 21 bases between them.

CDR3 coding DNA: TGTGCCACTCCCTACCCCGGGTTAACCGATTTCTTT. Translated: CATPYPGLTDFF. This chain links TRBV15 with TRBJ1-1; D uncertain. The V end was cut by 9 bases, the J end by 13 bases, with 21 bases between. CDR1 is LNHNV, CDR2 YYDKDF, per germline (reference sequence). The CDR3 totals 12 residues.

V and J are TRBV5-4 and TRBJ1-2; 7 bases align to TRBD1. The length of the CDR3 is 17 residues. CDR1 and CDR2 from the germline V gene are SGHNT and YYREEE (reference sequence). V lost 4 bases and J lost 0; bases outside the gene matches: 12. The CDR3 DNA sequence: TGTGCCAGCAGCCCCGGGACAGCCTATACTTCTAACTATGGCTACACCTTC. Protein sequence: CASSPGTAYTSNYGYTF.

The chain has TRBV7-2 and TRBJ2-3; D remains unclear. CDR3 length: 13 amino acids. The V and J ends lost 3 bases and 4 bases respectively, with 8 bases between them. The germline V gene has CDR1 SGHTA and CDR2 FQGNSA. CDR3 in DNA: TGTGCCAGCAGCTTTGCCGGGTCAGATACGCAGTATTTT. Translating gives CASSFAGSDTQYF. The whole variable domain, remainder taken from reference TRBV7-2 and TRBJ2-3, is GAGVSQSPSNKVTEKGKDVELRCDPISGHTALYWYRQSLGQGLEFLIYFQGNSAPDKSGLPSDRFSAERTGGSVSTLTIQRTQQEDSAVYLCASSFAGSDTQYFGPGTRLTVL.

The rearrangement joins TRBV6-6 to TRBJ1-5, with 7 bases matching TRBD1. The length of the CDR3 is 15 residues. CDR1 and CDR2 (germline): MNHNY, SVGAGI (reference sequence). With 5 bases clipped from V and 2 bases from J, the junction kept 6 bases outside the gene matches. As DNA, the CDR3 is TGTGCCAGCAGTCTTTTCACAGGGGGCAATCAGCCCCAGCATTTT. Amino acid sequence: CASSLFTGGNQPQHF.

J is TRBJ1-1 and V is TRBV6-5; no firm D call. The CDR3 covers 14 residues. Trimming cost V 0 bases and J 7 bases, with 12 bases left between them. In germline, CDR1 is MNHEY, CDR2 SVGAGI. CDR3 nucleotide sequence: TGTGCCAGCAGTTACTCTTTGAGGGCCATTGAAGCTTTCTTT. Translated, it gives CASSYSLRAIEAFF.

As to this clone: Compared with germline, one end of the junction differs, possibly owing to a read error. CDR3 bases: TGTGCTAGCAGCTTAGTAGGGGGAACCAATGAGCAGTTCTTC. Its translation is CASSLVGGTNEQFF. The chain combines TRBV7-7 with TRBJ2-1; D perhaps matches TRBD1 (6 bases). From germline, CDR1 is SSHAT and CDR2 FNYEAQ (reference sequence). The CDR3 sequence is 14 residues long.

The genes are TRBV11-1 and TRBJ2-3; D possibly corresponds to TRBD2 (7 bases). In germline, CDR1 is SGHAT, CDR2 FQDESV (reference sequence). This CDR3 is 15 amino acids long. V lost 5 bases and J lost 3, with 15 bases in between. The DNA of the CDR3 is TGTGCCAGCAGCAGCCTGGGGGGGCAGACAGATACGCAGTATTTT. It encodes CASSSLGGQTDTQYF. Based on the CDR3 plus reference TRBV11-1 and TRBJ2-3, the full variable domain is EAEVAQSPRYKITEKSQAVAFWCDPISGHATLYWYRQILGQGPELLVQFQDESVVDDSQLPKDRFSAERLKGVDSTLKIQPAELGDSAMYLCASSSLGGQTDTQYFGPGTRLTVL.

The table lists this clone with a few counts. The chain couples TRBV7-8 to TRBJ1-5; D call uncertain. V was cut by 2 bases and J by 1 base, with 9 bases left in between. CDR3 size: 15 residues. Per germline, CDR1 SGHVS and CDR2 FQNEAQ. The CDR3 is CASSLFGVSNQPQHF. The DNA for the CDR3 is TGTGCCAGCAGCTTATTCGGGGTCAGCAATCAGCCCCAGCATTTT.

V is TRBV27 and J is TRBJ2-7; 9 bases fit TRBD2. Germline values: CDR1 MNHEY, CDR2 SMNVEV (reference sequence). The CDR3 contains 16 residues. After removal of 5 bases from V and 7 bases from J, the junction contained 15 bases not matched to a gene. The CDR3 loop reads CASSPLGLAGRMEQYF. The DNA of the CDR3 is TGTGCCAGCAGTCCCCTAGGGCTAGCGGGGCGGATGGAGCAGTACTTC.

This clone is deemed medium-sized. J is TRBJ2-1 and V is TRBV6-1; 9 bases are a match to TRBD1. After removal of 1 base from V and 3 bases from J, the junction contained 1 base not matched to a gene. Per germline, CDR1 MNHNS and CDR2 SASEGT. CDR3 length equals 15 residues. The CDR3 DNA follows: TGTGCCAGCAGTGAAGAGACAGGGGGCTACAATGAGCAGTTCTTC. Its protein is CASSEETGGYNEQFF.

V and J are TRBV7-9 and TRBJ2-5, with 7 bases aligning to TRBD1. CDR3 length equals 15 residues. Trimming cost V 1 base and J 3 bases; bases outside gene matches: 5. CDR1 is SEHNR, CDR2 FQNEAQ, per germline (reference sequence). CDR3 coding DNA: TGTGCCAGCAGCTTAGGCTGGACAGGCGAAGAGACCCAGTACTTC. Encoded protein: CASSLGWTGEETQYF.

The chain recombines TRBV7-8 with TRBJ2-2; 9 bases agree with TRBD1. CDR3 size: 16 residues. Trimming took 5 bases from V and 4 from J; bases not matched to a gene: 8. CDR1 and CDR2 from the germline V gene are SGHVS and FQNEAQ. The CDR3, as DNA: TGTGCCAGCAGCCGGGGGGACAGGGTGGGCACCGGGGAGCTGTTTTTT. This translates into CASSRGDRVGTGELFF.

This rearrangement joins TRBV5-6 to TRBJ2-7, with a possible D match to TRBD1 (6 bases). Trimming left V 2 bases short and J 2 bases short, with 8 bases between. The CDR3 loop spans 13 amino acids. CDR1 is SGHDT and CDR2 is YYEEEE in the germline V gene. CDR3 sequence: CASSLTGTYEQYF. The CDR3 DNA follows: TGTGCCAGCAGCTTAACAGGGACCTACGAGCAGTACTTC.

Only a few counts were recorded for this clone. The chain employs TRBV5-8 and TRBJ1-2; a possible D gene is TRBD1 (5 bases). Trimming stripped 1 base from V and 8 bases from J, with 15 bases between. This CDR3 comprises 14 residues. CDR1 SGHTS and CDR2 YDEGEE come from the germline V gene. The DNA for the CDR3 is TGTGCCAGCAGCTTGTCCCAGGGTCTATACGGCTACACCTTC. This sequence encodes CASSLSQGLYGYTF. The entire variable domain, with the rest obtained from reference TRBV5-8 and TRBJ1-2, is as follows: EAGVTQSPTHLIKTRGQQATLRCSPISGHTSVYWYQQALGLGLQFLLWYDEGEERNRGNFPPRFSGRQFPNYSSELNVNALELEDSALYLCASSLSQGLYGYTFGSGTRLTVV.

This chain connects TRBV2 to TRBJ2-1, with 10 bases identical to TRBD2. The V and J ends lost 7 bases and 2 bases, in that order; junction bases with no gene match: 5. The CDR3 consists of 15 residues. Germline V CDR1 and CDR2: SNHLY, FYNNEI. This chain's CDR3 is CASILAGDTYNEQFF. For the CDR3, the DNA is TGTGCCAGCATCCTAGCGGGGGATACCTACAATGAGCAGTTCTTC.

The chain uses TRBV5-6 and TRBJ2-1; D unresolved. Trimming stripped 6 bases from V and 0 bases from J, with 13 bases between. CDR3 size: 15 residues. Germline CDR1 is SGHDT and CDR2 is YYEEEE. CDR3 region: CASTIEPSSYNEQFF. CDR3 DNA sequence: TGTGCCAGCACCATAGAACCTAGCTCCTACAATGAGCAGTTCTTC. The variable domain in full, completed from reference TRBV5-6 and TRBJ2-1, reads DAGVTQSPTHLIKTRGQQVTLRCSPKSGHDTVSWYQQALGQGPQFIFQYYEEEERQRGNFPDRFSGHQFPNYSSELNVNALLLGDSALYLCASTIEPSSYNEQFFGPGTRLTVL.

Concerning this clone: Other DNA sequences within the sample encode an identical CDR3. This sequence joins TRBV5-1 and TRBJ2-2; D might be TRBD1 (5 bases). The V end was cut by 5 bases, the J end by 2 bases, with 28 bases between. Germline V gene data show CDR1 as SGHRS and CDR2 as YFSETQ. This CDR3 is 20 amino acids long. The CDR3 reads CASSPRRIGAGDINTGELFF. In DNA form, the CDR3 reads TGCGCCAGCAGTCCTCGACGCATAGGGGCAGGTGATATTAACACCGGGGAGCTGTTTTTT.

The V and J genes are TRBV18 and TRBJ1-3; maybe TRBD1 (5 bases). The CDR3 totals 14 residues. CDR1 and CDR2 from the germline V gene are KGHSH and LQKENI. V lost 4 bases and J lost 4, with 11 bases in between. The CDR3 region is CASSQGQGGNTIYF. The CDR3 DNA follows: TGTGCCAGCTCACAGGGGCAAGGCGGAAACACCATATATTTT.

This sequence joins TRBV13 and TRBJ2-3; 7 bases line up with TRBD2. Trimming cost V 6 bases and J 0 bases; bases outside gene matches: 12. The CDR3 spans 17 residues. Germline-derived CDR1 and CDR2 are PRHDT and FYEKMQ (reference sequence). The chain's CDR3 is CASRDIPLRGSTDTQYF. The CDR3, as DNA: TGTGCCAGCAGGGATATCCCCCTGCGGGGGAGCACAGATACGCAGTATTTT.

The chain is built from TRBV7-3 and TRBJ2-5, with TRBD2 identical over 10 bases. Germline V lookup: CDR1 SGHTA, CDR2 FQGTGA. Germline trimming cut 6 bases from V and 5 bases from J; bases unmatched to any gene: 9. This CDR3 is built from 15 residues. CDR3 sequence reads: CASSSSGGGGETQYF. The CDR3 DNA is TGTGCCAGCAGTTCTAGCGGGGGCGGCGGGGAGACCCAGTACTTC.

The chain carries TRBV29-1 and TRBJ2-2; possibly TRBD1 for D (5 bases). V lost 4 bases to trimming and J lost 4 bases, with 13 bases between them. The germline V gene encodes CDR1 SQVTM and CDR2 ANQGSEA. CDR3 size: 14 residues. The CDR3, as DNA: TGCAGCGTTGCGAGGACAAAACTCACCGGGGAGCTGTTTTTT. This gives the protein CSVARTKLTGELFF.